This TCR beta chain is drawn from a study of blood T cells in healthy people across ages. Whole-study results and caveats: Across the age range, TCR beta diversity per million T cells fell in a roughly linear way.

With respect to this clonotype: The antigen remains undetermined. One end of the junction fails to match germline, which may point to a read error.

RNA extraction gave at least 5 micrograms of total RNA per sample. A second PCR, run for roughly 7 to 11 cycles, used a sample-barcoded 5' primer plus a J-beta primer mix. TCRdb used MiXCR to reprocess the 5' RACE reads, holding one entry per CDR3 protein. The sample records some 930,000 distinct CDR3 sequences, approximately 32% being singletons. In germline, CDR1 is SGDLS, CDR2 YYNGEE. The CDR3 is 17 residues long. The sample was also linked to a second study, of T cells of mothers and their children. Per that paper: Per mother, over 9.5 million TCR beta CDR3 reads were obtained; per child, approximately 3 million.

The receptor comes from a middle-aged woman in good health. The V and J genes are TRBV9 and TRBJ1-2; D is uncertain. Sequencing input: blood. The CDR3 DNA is TGTGCCAGCAGCGCCCACCCGGCGAGTCTAGCTAACTATGGCTGCACCTTC. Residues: CASSAHPASLANYGCTF. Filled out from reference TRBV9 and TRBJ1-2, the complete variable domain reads DSGVTQTPKHLITATGQRVTLRCSPRSGDLSVYWYQQSLDQGLQFLIQYYNGEERAKGNILERFSAQQFPDLHSELNLSSLELGDSALYFCASSAHPASLANYGCTFGSGTRLTVV.